The clone carrying this TCR beta chain was recorded many times. Its antigen is not known. These data are taken from a study of T cells after yellow fever vaccination. Overall study results and limits: Clones from primary vaccination mostly reappeared after the booster (96% CD4, about 88% CD8).

The V gene's germline CDR1 is MNHEY and CDR2 SMNVEV (reference sequence). The CDR3 loop spans 13 amino acids. V dropped 5 bases and J dropped 13 bases, with 15 bases sitting between them. TCRdb re-derived calls from the 5' RACE reads in MiXCR, one entry per CDR3 protein. The table shows around 310,000 distinct CDR3 sequences, with less than 4.5% occurring only once. The chain links TRBV27 to TRBJ1-6; a weak D match, TRBD1 (5 bases). This clonotype originated in a man between 18 and 35 years old who received the YFV17D yellow fever vaccine. The source was PBMCs, collected on the day of the yellow fever booster vaccination. DNA of the CDR3: TGTGCCAGCAGTCAGGGTGGGGTTACGCCCCTCCACTTT. Its protein product is CASSQGGVTPLHF.